Sequencing of this T cell receptor (beta chain) was carried out in a study of T cells after yellow fever vaccination. Study-wide background: Preparation of the low-cell-number fractions used SMART-Seq v4 Ultra Low Input. Study-wide results and limits: Post-booster reappearance was seen for most primary-vaccination clones (about 96% CD4, 85% to 90% CD8). CD4 and CD8 compartments shared a small share of clonotypes, likely from convergent recombination.

This clonotype was detected a few times. The antigen is undetermined. TCRdb called the 5' RACE reads again in MiXCR, with one record for every CDR3 protein. The sample lists 150,000 to 200,000 distinct CDR3 sequences, 6.2% occurring once. This CDR3 has 15 amino acids. The junction had 9 bases not matched to a gene; V was cut back by 4 bases and J by 9 bases. The germline V gene encodes CDR1 LGHNA and CDR2 YNFKEQ. The clonotype comes from a man aged 18 to 29 who received the YFV17D yellow fever vaccine. V usage is TRBV4-2 and J usage is TRBJ2-1; 10 nucleotides match TRBD2. Sample: CD4+ T cells sorted from PBMCs, taken on the day of the first yellow fever vaccination. CDR3: CASSPGLAVFGEQFF. For the CDR3, the DNA is TGTGCCAGCAGCCCTGGACTAGCGGTATTCGGTGAGCAGTTCTTC.